Below, 10 T cell receptor beta chains from the same sample are listed, as sequenced in a study of blood T cell repertoires in COVID-19. Libraries were prepared by immunoSEQ multiplex PCR; TCRdb keeps only in-frame clonotypes and omits some of them. The sample includes almost 100,000 clones, around nine tenths of them seen just once. The sequencing sample was made of peripheral blood. These receptors were obtained from a man in his fifties or sixties with acute or convalescent COVID-19.

This clone appeared a single time. CDR3 sequence reads: CASSPQGSSYNSPLHF. DNA of the CDR3: TGTGCCAGCTCACCCCAGGGCTCCTCATATAATTCACCCCTCCACTTT. This rearrangement joins TRBV18 to TRBJ1-6; TRBD1 might be the D (5 bases). CDR3 size: 16 residues. Germline values: CDR1 KGHSH, CDR2 LQKENI. V was cut by 3 bases and J by 4 bases, with 13 bases left in between.

The chain links TRBV5-5 to TRBJ1-1; unclear D gene. The germline CDR1 and CDR2 sequences are SGHKS and YYEKEE (reference sequence). The CDR3 is 13 residues long. V lost 2 bases and J lost 5, with 10 bases in between. The chain's CDR3 is CASSFGGWTEAFF. CDR3 in DNA: TGTGCCAGCAGCTTCGGCGGTTGGACTGAAGCTTTCTTT.

The gene calls are TRBV6-5 and TRBJ2-7; 10 bases are shared with TRBD1. V lost 9 bases, J lost 4 bases, and 12 bases stayed unmatched. There are 15 residues in the CDR3. The germline gives CDR1 MNHEY, CDR2 SVGAGI. This CDR3 reads CASQLGGTGDYEQYF. The DNA for the CDR3 is TGTGCCAGTCAGTTAGGGGGGACAGGGGATTACGAGCAGTACTTC.

The rearrangement joins TRBV20-1 to TRBJ1-1; no clear D gene. With 3 bases removed from V and 6 bases from J, the gap between germline ends came to 8 bases. The CDR3 is 11 amino acids. CDR1 is DFQATT, CDR2 SNEGSKA, per germline (reference sequence). CDR3 protein: CSASLGPEAFF. The CDR3 nucleotides read TGCAGTGCTAGTTTGGGCCCTGAAGCTTTCTTT.

In this sample, this clone turned up once. The J gene is TRBJ2-1, the V gene TRBV10-1; possibly TRBD2 for D (6 bases). The CDR3 covers 16 residues. V was shortened by 5 bases and J by 8 bases, with 22 bases between the two germline ends. CDR1 is WNHNN, CDR2 SYGVQD, per germline (reference sequence). The CDR3 protein is CASSTGLSGVVDEQFF. The CDR3 DNA sequence: TGCGCCAGCAGTACGGGTCTTTCGGGGGTAGTCGATGAGCAGTTCTTC.

The chain links TRBV30 to TRBJ1-4; TRBD1 agrees at 7 bases. Per germline, CDR1 GTSNPN and CDR2 SVGIG (reference sequence). The V gene end was trimmed by 3 bases and the J gene end by 0 bases; junction bases not matched to a gene: 4. The CDR3 sequence is 15 residues long. The CDR3 is CAWSRQGATNEKLFF. The DNA for the CDR3 is TGTGCCTGGAGCAGGCAGGGGGCAACTAATGAAAAACTGTTTTTT.

The chain carries TRBV7-9 and TRBJ2-3; tentative D call: TRBD2 (6 bases). Germline values: CDR1 SEHNR, CDR2 FQNEAQ (reference sequence). The CDR3 length is 14 residues. V was pared by 1 base and J by 6 bases, with 11 bases between. The CDR3 loop reads CASSLVGRRDTQYF. CDR3 sequence (DNA): TGTGCCAGCAGCTTAGTGGGGAGGAGGGATACGCAGTATTTT.

Remarks on this clone: Germline is not matched at one junction end, which may reflect a read error. The chain recombines TRBV5-6 with TRBJ2-7, with a possible D match to TRBD2 (6 bases). This CDR3 is 15 amino acids long. CDR1 SGHDT and CDR2 YYEEEE come from the germline V gene. The CDR3 bases are TGTGCCAGCAGTTTGGGGACTGCCATCAAGGGCGAGCAGTACTTC. Translated: CASSLGTAIKGEQYF.

This clone was seen a handful of times. The chain recombines TRBV19 with TRBJ1-4, with D possibly being TRBD1 (5 bases). Germline CDR1 is LNHDA and CDR2 is SQIVND (reference sequence). Trimming took off 3 bases at V and 2 bases at J, with 10 bases between the two ends. CDR3 length: 15 residues. CDR3 nucleotide sequence: TGTGCCAGTAGTATCCTGGCAGGGACTAATGAAAAACTGTTTTTT. Its protein is CASSILAGTNEKLFF.

The chain carries TRBV19 and TRBJ1-1; the D gene is possibly TRBD1 (6 bases). The CDR3 has 17 residues. Per the germline V gene, CDR1 is LNHDA and CDR2 is SQIVND (reference sequence). The V end was cut by 3 bases, the J end by 0 bases, with 17 bases between. The CDR3 bases are TGTGCCAGTAGTATCCCCAGGACAGATTACATGAACACTGAAGCTTTCTTT. Its translation is CASSIPRTDYMNTEAFF.